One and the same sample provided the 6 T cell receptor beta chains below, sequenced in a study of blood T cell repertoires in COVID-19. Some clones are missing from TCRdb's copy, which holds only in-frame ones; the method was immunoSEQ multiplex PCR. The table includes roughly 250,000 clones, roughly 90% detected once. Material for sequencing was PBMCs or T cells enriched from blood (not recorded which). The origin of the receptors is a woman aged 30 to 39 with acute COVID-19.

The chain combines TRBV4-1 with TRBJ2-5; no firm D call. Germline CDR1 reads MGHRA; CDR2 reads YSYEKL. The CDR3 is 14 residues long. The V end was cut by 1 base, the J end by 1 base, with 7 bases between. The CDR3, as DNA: TGCGCCAGCAGCCAAGGTAATAGCCAAGAGACCCAGTACTTC. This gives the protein CASSQGNSQETQYF.

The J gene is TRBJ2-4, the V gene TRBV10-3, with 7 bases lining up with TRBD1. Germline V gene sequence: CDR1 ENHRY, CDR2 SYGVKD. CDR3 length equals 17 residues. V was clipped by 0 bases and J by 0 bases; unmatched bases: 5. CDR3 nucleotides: TGTGCCATCAGTGAGTCGGGGACAGAGCTAGCCAAAAACATTCAGTACTTC. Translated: CAISESGTELAKNIQYF.

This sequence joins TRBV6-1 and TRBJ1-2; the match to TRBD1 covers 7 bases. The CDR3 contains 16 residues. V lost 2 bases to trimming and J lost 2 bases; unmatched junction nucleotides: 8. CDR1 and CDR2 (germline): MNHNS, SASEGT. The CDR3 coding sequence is TGTGCCAGCAGTGAACCGGGACAGCCACCGAACTATGGCTACACCTTC. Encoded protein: CASSEPGQPPNYGYTF.

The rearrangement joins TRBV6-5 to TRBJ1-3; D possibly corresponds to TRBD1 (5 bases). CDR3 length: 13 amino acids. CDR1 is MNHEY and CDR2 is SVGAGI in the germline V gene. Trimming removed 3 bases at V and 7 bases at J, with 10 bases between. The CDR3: CASSYRGDNTIYF. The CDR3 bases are TGTGCCAGCAGTTATAGGGGCGACAACACCATATATTTT.

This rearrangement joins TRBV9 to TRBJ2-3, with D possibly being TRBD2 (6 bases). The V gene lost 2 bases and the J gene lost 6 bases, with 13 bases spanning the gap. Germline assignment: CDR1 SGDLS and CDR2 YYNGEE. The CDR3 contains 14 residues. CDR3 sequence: CASSVSGGGDTQYF. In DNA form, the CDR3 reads TGTGCCAGCAGCGTTAGCGGTGGGGGGGATACGCAGTATTTT.

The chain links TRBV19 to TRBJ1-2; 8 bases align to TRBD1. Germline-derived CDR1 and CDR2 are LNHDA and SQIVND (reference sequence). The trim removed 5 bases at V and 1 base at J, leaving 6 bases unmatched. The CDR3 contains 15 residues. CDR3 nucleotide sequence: TGTGCCAGTAGTGTACAGACAGGGGTTAACTATGGCTACACCTTC. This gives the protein CASSVQTGVNYGYTF.